This T cell receptor beta chain comes out of a study of PD-1 blockade in classical Hodgkin lymphoma. As for time point: cycle 4 day 1 (C4D1), after about 6 weeks of nivolumab. Every patient was affected by relapse after autologous stem cell transplantation, while exposure to brentuximab vedotin was not uniform. Produced via immunoSEQ multiplex PCR; TCRdb's table is partial and in-frame only. The table has approximately 22,000 clones, 70% to 80% seen once. Study results and limitations: The baseline diversity of complete responders showed similarity to that of newly diagnosed patients. Reported baseline diversity: healthy donors highest, relapsed/refractory patients lowest.

Points on this clone: Its antigen is not identified.

The CDR3 covers 14 residues. The germline V gene has CDR1 SGHKS and CDR2 YYEKEE (reference sequence). V lost 3 bases and J lost 0, with 9 bases in between. The clonotype comes from a human donor with classical Hodgkin lymphoma. Sequenced material: peripheral blood mononuclear cells (PBMCs), taken before the fourth cycle of nivolumab. This chain connects TRBV5-5 to TRBJ2-5, with D perhaps matching TRBD1 (5 bases). The CDR3 coding sequence is TGTGCCAGCAGCTCACGACAGAACCAAGAGACCCAGTACTTC. Translating gives CASSSRQNQETQYF.